A single TCR beta chain is shown here with its context. Antigen unknown. Produced via immunoSEQ multiplex PCR; TCRdb's table is partial and in-frame only. The profile shows 100,000 to 150,000 clones, around 93% of them singletons. This entry is derived from a study of T cell responses to AZD1222 COVID-19 vaccine. The overall study: Analysis merged second doses at about 4 or about 12 weeks. The study, taken as a whole, reports: Dominant CD4 TCR responses targeted spike regions 160-218 and 743-854. Among spike-specific TCRs, nearly half reportedly target unmutated variant regions. Clonal diversity was possibly underestimated; the donors were predominantly white British and more often female.

This CDR3 contains 13 residues. CDR1 is LGHDT, CDR2 YNNKEL, per germline (reference sequence). With 1 base removed from V and 8 bases from J, the gap between germline ends came to 11 bases. The TCR originated in an adult in good health. The sample here was peripheral blood, taken on day 0 of AZD1222 vaccination. The genes are TRBV3-1 (or the pseudogene TRBV3-2) and TRBJ1-2, with D possibly TRBD1 on 5 matching bases. DNA for the CDR3: TGTGCCAGCAGCCAAGGGGAGGGGAGCGGCTACACCTTC. Translation gives CASSQGEGSGYTF.